This T cell receptor beta chain was profiled in a study of T cell responses to AZD1222 COVID-19 vaccine. Study-wide results and limits: Reportedly, close to half of spike-specific TCRs are directed against unmutated variant regions. Most donors were white British, females outnumbered males, and clonal diversity was possibly underestimated. Dominant CD4 TCR responses targeted spike regions 160-218 and 743-854.

Second-dose recipients at about 4 or about 12 weeks were treated as one pooled group. V gave up 0 bases and J gave up 8 bases; unmatched junction bases: 6. This CDR3 is 16 amino acids long. Per the germline V gene, CDR1 is KGHSH and CDR2 is LQKENI. Concerning this clone: Its cognate antigen is unknown.

TCRdb's copy holds only in-frame clones and misses some; the assay was immunoSEQ multiplex PCR. The sample yields approximately 150,000 clones, more than 90% seen once. The sample in question was peripheral blood, obtained 28 days after the second AZD1222 dose. This TCR was recovered from an adult who received the AZD1222 COVID-19 vaccine. The chain combines TRBV18 with TRBJ2-1; 11 bases align to TRBD2. CDR3 loop: CASSPPGTSGLDEQFF. The CDR3 region has the DNA TGTGCCAGCTCACCACCGGGGACTAGCGGCCTGGATGAGCAGTTCTTC.